This record concerns one TCR beta chain sequence. What it binds is not known. This sample is drawn from a study of shared clonotypes between healthy human individuals. Study details: The plates for each donor numbered three CD4 naive, three CD4 memory, two CD8 naive and one CD8 memory.

Positively selected for CCR7, the CD45RO-negative cells used as naive CD8 cells excluded terminally differentiated effector memory CD45RA+ cells. Study results and limitations: Compared with memory subsets, naive subsets generally had larger estimated richness. Clonotypes that were shared across a few donors made up around 4.6% of naive CD4 clonotypes.

As handled by the study authors: As immunoSEQ supplied junction-only sequences (without quality scores), filtering differed. The table came from immunoSEQ multiplex PCR; TCRdb's copy has only in-frame clones and leaves some out. V and J calls and clone size come straight from that table; D and trimming were deduced from the DNA. Of hundreds of thousands of clones listed, approximately 95% are singletons. This TCR was sampled from a woman aged 25-40 years in good health. The source material was naive CD8+ T cells sorted from blood.

The chain's CDR3 is CASSYSPGLGYTF. CDR3 bases: TGTGCCAGCAGTTACTCTCCAGGGCTAGGCTACACCTTC. The chain joins TRBV6-5 to TRBJ1-2; a weak D match, TRBD1 (5 bases). Trimming took 0 bases from V and 8 from J, leaving 10 bases between them. The CDR3 loop spans 13 amino acids. In germline, CDR1 is MNHEY, CDR2 SVGAGI.